A single sample is the source of the 30 T cell receptor beta chains below, sequenced in a study of blood T cell repertoires in COVID-19. The protocol was immunoSEQ multiplex PCR, while the TCRdb copy is restricted to in-frame clones and leaves out a portion. This sample has 150,000 to 180,000 clones, with approximately 83% found just once. The material sequenced was peripheral blood. Receptor source: an older woman with COVID-19, enrolled during active disease.

CDR3 nucleotides: TGCGCCAGCAGCCCCGGAACAGCCGTGGAGACCCAGTACTTC. Amino acids: CASSPGTAVETQYF. V usage is TRBV5-1 and J usage is TRBJ2-5; D is uncertain. Trimming removed 4 bases at V and 5 bases at J, with 15 bases between. The CDR3 covers 14 residues. CDR1 SGHRS and CDR2 YFSETQ come from the germline V gene.

This chain links TRBV12-5 with TRBJ2-4; 14 nucleotides match TRBD2. The CDR3 has 17 amino acids. Germline CDR1 is LGHNT and CDR2 is FRNRAP. J gave up 6 bases and V 2 bases, and 6 bases lay outside the gene matches. In nucleotides, the CDR3 is TGTGCTAGTGGTTTGACCACCGGGACTAGCGGGAGAAACATTCAGTACTTC. Translating gives CASGLTTGTSGRNIQYF.

This chain joins TRBV6-1 and TRBJ1-2, with TRBD1 matching over 9 bases. This CDR3 spans 17 amino acids. Germline CDR1 reads MNHNS; CDR2 reads SASEGT. With V trimmed by 3 bases and J by 4 bases, 12 bases remained unmatched. CDR3 loop: CASSEVRDTGGAYGYTF. The DNA for the CDR3 is TGTGCCAGCAGTGAGGTCCGCGATACAGGGGGCGCCTATGGCTACACCTTC.

The chain joins TRBV6-5 to TRBJ1-2; TRBD1 is a possible D gene (6 bases). The germline V and J ends were trimmed by 3 bases and 5 bases, with 13 bases remaining between them. The CDR3 has 14 residues. CDR1 and CDR2 from the germline V gene are MNHEY and SVGAGI. This chain's CDR3 is CASSYGGAKYGYTF. The CDR3 region has the DNA TGTGCCAGCAGTTATGGGGGCGCCAAATATGGCTACACCTTC.

This rearrangement joins TRBV19 to TRBJ1-2, with D perhaps TRBD1 (6 bases). The CDR3 consists of 13 residues. V lost 5 bases to trimming and J lost 4 bases, with 11 bases between them. Looked up from germline, CDR1 is LNHDA and CDR2 is SQIVND (reference sequence). CDR3 coding DNA: TGTGCCAGTAGTGGTGACAGGATCTATGGCTACACCTTC. Its translation is CASSGDRIYGYTF.

The rearrangement joins TRBV19 to TRBJ1-5, with a tentative D call TRBD1 (6 bases). The CDR3 is 14 residues long. V lost 5 bases and J 0 bases, leaving 8 bases between the germline ends. Germline assignment: CDR1 LNHDA and CDR2 SQIVND (reference sequence). CDR3 amino acids: CASSGQISNQPQHF. CDR3 DNA: TGTGCCAGTAGTGGACAGATTAGCAATCAGCCCCAGCATTTT.

The chain has TRBV19 and TRBJ1-1; D possibly corresponds to TRBD1 (5 bases). V was pared by 8 bases and J by 1 base, with 8 bases between. Germline V gene sequence: CDR1 LNHDA, CDR2 SQIVND (reference sequence). CDR3 length: 12 amino acids. The CDR3 DNA follows: TGTGCCAGTGATGACAGGAACACTGAAGCTTTCTTT. Residues: CASDDRNTEAFF.

The CDR3 reads CASSLVGGSYEQYF. The CDR3 nucleotides are TGTGCCAGCAGCTTAGTGGGGGGGTCCTACGAGCAGTACTTC. The rearrangement uses TRBV11-2 and TRBJ2-7, with 7 nucleotides matching TRBD2. The J segment lost 1 base and the V segment lost 1 base, leaving 1 base of the junction unmatched. The V gene's germline CDR1 is SGHAT and CDR2 FQNNGV. CDR3 length: 14 amino acids. The full variable domain, in which reference TRBV11-2 and TRBJ2-7 provide the parts outside the CDR3, is EAGVAQSPRYKIIEKRQSVAFWCNPISGHATLYWYQQILGQGPKLLIQFQNNGVVDDSQLPKDRFSAERLKGVDSTLKIQPAKLEDSAVYLCASSLVGGSYEQYFGPGTRLTVT.

V and J are TRBV24-1 and TRBJ1-5, with a tentative D call TRBD1 (5 bases). CDR1 is KGHDR, CDR2 SFDVKD, per germline. The CDR3 contains 16 residues. The V gene lost 2 bases and the J gene lost 0 bases, with 10 bases spanning the gap. The CDR3 spells CATSDSSTDSNQPQHF. The CDR3 bases are TGTGCCACCAGTGATTCATCGACAGATAGCAATCAGCCCCAGCATTTT.

The chain carries TRBV29-1 and TRBJ1-1, with TRBD1 as a possible D gene (6 bases). Germline V lookup: CDR1 SQVTM, CDR2 ANQGSEA. V lost 3 bases, J lost 1 base, and 12 bases lay in between. This CDR3 comprises 14 residues. CDR3 loop: CSVDRGGSNTEAFF. CDR3 nucleotide sequence: TGCAGCGTTGACAGAGGGGGTTCGAACACTGAAGCTTTCTTT.

Comments on this clone: No DNA is shown, since the ends of the CDR3 on it are uncertain; the CDR3 is the one TCRdb lists. The chain links TRBV7-2 to TRBJ1-1. The CDR3 adds up to 14 amino acids, both ends counted. The germline V gene has CDR1 SGHTA and CDR2 FQGNSA. This chain's CDR3 is CASSLFLLNTEAFF.

The rearrangement uses TRBV15 and TRBJ1-6; 7 nucleotides align to TRBD1. Germline V gene data show CDR1 as LNHNV and CDR2 as YYDKDF (reference sequence). The junction had 8 bases not matched to a gene; V was cut back by 4 bases and J by 8 bases. This CDR3 contains 15 residues. CDR3 sequence reads: CATSKPTGTHSPLHF. The CDR3 DNA follows: TGTGCCACCAGCAAACCGACAGGGACTCATTCACCCCTCCACTTT.

The rearrangement uses TRBV18 and TRBJ1-1; TRBD1 matches 7 bases. CDR3 length: 13 amino acids. V lost 4 bases to trimming and J lost 3 bases; unmatched junction nucleotides: 2. Germline V lookup: CDR1 KGHSH, CDR2 LQKENI. In nucleotides, the CDR3 is TGTGCCAGCTCACAGGGGGCGGACACTGAAGCTTTCTTT. This encodes CASSQGADTEAFF.

This clone showed up just a few times. The chain couples TRBV27 to TRBJ2-1; the D gene is possibly TRBD1 (5 bases). V lost 2 bases and J lost 3, with 5 bases in between. The germline CDR1 and CDR2 sequences are MNHEY and SMNVEV (reference sequence). The CDR3 covers 13 residues. The CDR3 sequence: CASSLDSYNEQFF. In DNA form, the CDR3 reads TGTGCCAGCAGTTTAGACAGCTACAATGAGCAGTTCTTC.

This chain connects TRBV6-6 to TRBJ2-3; 11 bases align to TRBD2. Germline V gives CDR1 MNHNY, CDR2 SVGAGI (reference sequence). The V and J ends lost 5 bases and 0 bases, in that order; junction bases with no gene match: 4. The CDR3 contains 16 residues. The CDR3 DNA sequence: TGTGCCAGCAGTAATAGCGGGAGGGCCAGCACAGATACGCAGTATTTT. Its protein is CASSNSGRASTDTQYF.

The chain combines TRBV6-5 with TRBJ2-2; D uncertain. The V gene's germline CDR1 is MNHEY and CDR2 SVGAGI. The CDR3 length is 13 residues. V was cut by 11 bases and J by 7 bases, with 17 bases left in between. CDR3 sequence: CAGSVQANGELFF. CDR3 nucleotide sequence: TGTGCCGGATCGGTGCAGGCCAACGGGGAGCTGTTTTTT.

This clone was counted between two and nine times. The chain joins TRBV13 to TRBJ1-3, with 8 bases identical to TRBD1. The CDR3 has 16 amino acids. J lost 0 bases, V lost 6 bases, and 7 bases had no gene match. Germline assignment: CDR1 PRHDT and CDR2 FYEKMQ (reference sequence). In DNA, the CDR3 is TGTGCCAGCAGTAAGACCCAGGGGGCCTCTGGAAACACCATATATTTT. As protein: CASSKTQGASGNTIYF.

The V and J genes are TRBV9 and TRBJ2-5, with 14 nucleotides matching TRBD2. Per the germline V gene, CDR1 is SGDLS and CDR2 is YYNGEE. The CDR3 extends over 16 amino acids. Trimming took 4 bases from V and 4 from J; bases not matched to a gene: 6. The CDR3 region has the DNA TGTGCCAGCAGCCCCCGGACTAGCGGGGGGCGAGAGACCCAGTACTTC. The encoded protein is CASSPRTSGGRETQYF.

The chain recombines TRBV15 with TRBJ2-5; D is unclear. Germline V lookup: CDR1 LNHNV, CDR2 YYDKDF (reference sequence). The CDR3 extends over 15 amino acids. V was pared by 0 bases and J by 2 bases, with 10 bases between. CDR3 DNA: TGTGCCACCAGCAGAGATCTCAGAGGACAAGAGACCCAGTACTTC. Its translation: CATSRDLRGQETQYF.

For the CDR3, the DNA is TGTGCCAGCAGCTACCAGCGGGGGGGGAACACCGGGGAGCTGTTTTTT. The encoded protein is CASSYQRGGNTGELFF. The rearrangement joins TRBV7-6 to TRBJ2-2; 10 bases agree with TRBD2. The germline CDR1 and CDR2 sequences are SGHVS and FNYEAQ. The CDR3 extends over 16 amino acids. V gave up 4 bases and J gave up 1 base; unmatched junction bases: 3.

The chain has TRBV5-6 and TRBJ1-1; D might be TRBD1 (6 bases). V was trimmed by 2 bases and J by 1 base, leaving 21 bases between them. CDR1 and CDR2 from the germline V gene are SGHDT and YYEEEE. This CDR3 comprises 18 residues. For the CDR3, the DNA is TGTGCCAGCAGCTTCTTTCCGGCCTTTACAGGGCGGAACACTGAAGCTTTCTTT. It is translated as CASSFFPAFTGRNTEAFF.

This rearrangement joins TRBV7-8 to TRBJ1-1, with 11 positions matching TRBD1. The V gene end was trimmed by 4 bases and the J gene end by 1 base; junction bases not matched to a gene: 5. The CDR3 is made up of 16 amino acids. Per the germline V gene, CDR1 is SGHVS and CDR2 is FQNEAQ. CDR3 amino acids: CASSSRDRGSNTEAFF. Written as DNA, the CDR3 is TGTGCCAGCAGCTCCCGGGACAGGGGGTCGAACACTGAAGCTTTCTTT.

This chain uses TRBV2 with TRBJ1-3; D possibly corresponds to TRBD1 (5 bases). Germline CDR1 SNHLY, CDR2 FYNNEI. The germline V and J ends were trimmed by 6 bases and 6 bases, with 12 bases remaining between them. CDR3 length equals 13 residues. The CDR3 here is CASRKDTLNTIYF. The CDR3 DNA reads as TGTGCCAGCAGAAAGGACACCCTAAACACCATATATTTT. Full variable domain (rest looked up from reference TRBV2 and TRBJ1-3): EPEVTQTPSHQVTQMGQEVILRCVPISNHLYFYWYRQILGQKVEFLVSFYNNEISEKSEIFDDQFSVERPDGSNFTLKIRSTKLEDSAMYFCASRKDTLNTIYFGEGSWLTVV.

The gene calls are TRBV6-6 and TRBJ1-2; 11 bases are shared with TRBD1. The CDR3 runs 15 residues. CDR1 is MNHNY, CDR2 SVGAGI, per germline (reference sequence). V shed 2 bases, J shed 8 bases, and the junction held 7 bases outside the gene matches. CDR3 amino acids: CASSYGTGGMGGYTF. The CDR3 DNA sequence: TGTGCCAGCAGTTACGGGACAGGGGGAATGGGGGGCTACACCTTC.

The rearrangement links TRBV9 to TRBJ1-2; D gene ambiguous. This CDR3 contains 12 residues. Germline CDR1 SGDLS, CDR2 YYNGEE. Trimming shortened V by 7 bases and J by 8 bases, and 15 bases separated the two germline ends. The CDR3 DNA is TGTGCCAGCGGGGAACCGGGATGGGGCTACACCTTC. This codes for CASGEPGWGYTF.

The chain has TRBV6-5 and TRBJ2-1; unclear D gene. This CDR3 is built from 13 residues. Germline V gene lookup returns CDR1 MNHEY and CDR2 SVGAGI. V lost 5 bases, J lost 10 bases, and 15 bases lay in between. This chain's CDR3 is CASSTPGFGEQFF. The CDR3 DNA sequence: TGTGCCAGCAGTACTCCCGGGTTTGGGGAGCAGTTCTTC.

The chain employs TRBV25-1 and TRBJ2-2; perhaps TRBD1 as D (5 bases). Germline V lookup: CDR1 MGHDK, CDR2 SYGVNS. CDR3 length: 15 amino acids. Trimming stripped 5 bases from V and 0 bases from J, with 10 bases between. The DNA for the CDR3 is TGTGCCAGCAGTAACTTAGGGGCGAACACCGGGGAGCTGTTTTTT. This sequence encodes CASSNLGANTGELFF.

The rearrangement links TRBV7-8 to TRBJ1-1; 11 bases map to TRBD1. Germline CDR1 and CDR2: SGHVS and FQNEAQ. The V and J ends lost 5 bases and 2 bases, in that order; junction bases with no gene match: 10. This CDR3 spans 17 amino acids. The CDR3 loop is CASSLGQGAANNTEAFF. In DNA form, the CDR3 reads TGTGCCAGCAGCCTAGGACAGGGGGCTGCCAACAACACTGAAGCTTTCTTT. The full variable domain, in which reference TRBV7-8 and TRBJ1-1 provide the parts outside the CDR3, is GAGVSQSPRYKVAKRGQDVALRCDPISGHVSLFWYQQALGQGPEFLTYFQNEAQLDKSGLPSDRFFAERPEGSVSTLKIQRTQQEDSAVYLCASSLGQGAANNTEAFFGQGTRLTVV.

The CDR3 is CASSPRTGLDGYTF. For the CDR3, the DNA is TGTGCCAGCAGCCCCCGGACAGGGCTGGATGGCTACACCTTC. The chain employs TRBV9 and TRBJ1-2, with TRBD1 matching over 8 bases. The V gene's germline CDR1 is SGDLS and CDR2 YYNGEE. Germline trimming cut 4 bases from V and 6 bases from J; bases unmatched to any gene: 8. The CDR3 consists of 14 residues.

This chain uses TRBV11-3 with TRBJ2-1, with TRBD2 identical over 8 bases. V dropped 5 bases and J dropped 1; count of bases not matched to a gene: 7. Per germline, CDR1 SGHNT and CDR2 YENEEA. This CDR3 has 16 amino acids. The CDR3 DNA reads TGTGCCAGCAGCGCATCCAGCGGGAGTTCCTACAATGAGCAGTTCTTC. This translates into CASSASSGSSYNEQFF.